Each of the 16 T cell receptor beta chains below was sequenced from the same sample in a study of radiotherapy plus CTLA-4 blockade in lung cancer (dated by TCRdb to 2016 to 2019). The receptor library was made with the immunoSEQ multiplex PCR assay. The immuneACCESS repertoire file appears here via TCRdb, limited to in-frame rearrangements. These files lack a portion of the clones; in checked studies, under half of the deficit traces to unresolved V genes, and the cause of the others is not known. The table for this sample lists about 60,000 clones; around 80% of them were counted only once. Of the sample, about 4% is held by the ten largest clones. The specimen comprised peripheral blood, sampled from a patient treated with radiotherapy plus ipilimumab. These receptors were collected from a human donor with non-small cell lung cancer who had a partial response to radiotherapy plus ipilimumab.

V usage is TRBV10-1 and J usage is TRBJ2-1; 13 nucleotides agree with TRBD2. Losses at the gene ends were 4 bases for V and 10 bases for J; bases not matched to a gene: 4. The germline V gene has CDR1 WNHNN and CDR2 SYGVQD (reference sequence). CDR3 size: 14 residues. In DNA form, the CDR3 reads TGCGCCAGCAGTGTAGGACTAGCGGGAGCCGAGCAGTTCTTC. It yields the protein CASSVGLAGAEQFF.

This clone was found once. The chain is built from TRBV9 and TRBJ2-5; 9 bases align to TRBD2. This CDR3 is built from 15 residues. V lost 3 bases, J lost 4 bases, and 7 bases stayed unmatched. Germline V lookup: CDR1 SGDLS, CDR2 YYNGEE. CDR3 DNA: TGTGCCAGCAGCGGTAGCGGGGGCAACAGAGAGACCCAGTACTTC. Translating gives CASSGSGGNRETQYF.

The chain joins TRBV4-2 to TRBJ2-1; D might be TRBD2 (6 bases). V was pared by 2 bases and J by 0 bases, with 17 bases between. Germline V gene sequence: CDR1 LGHNA, CDR2 YNFKEQ. CDR3 length: 18 amino acids. CDR3 sequence reads: CASSQQLATISSYNEQFF. DNA for the CDR3: TGTGCCAGCAGCCAACAACTAGCAACGATAAGCTCCTACAATGAGCAGTTCTTC.

The chain links TRBV6-1 to TRBJ1-2, with 7 bases matching TRBD1. This CDR3 has 14 amino acids. Trimming took 8 bases from V and 8 from J; bases not matched to a gene: 14. Germline V CDR1 and CDR2: MNHNS, SASEGT. CDR3 nucleotides: TGTGCCAGCCTACCTGACAGGGTATCGCTAGGCTACACCTTC. Its translation is CASLPDRVSLGYTF.

This clone was seen once. The rearrangement joins TRBV4-3 to TRBJ2-2; 9 nucleotides line up with TRBD2. The J segment lost 4 bases and the V segment lost 1 base, leaving 10 bases of the junction unmatched. CDR1 LGHNA and CDR2 YSLEER come from the germline V gene. This CDR3 has 18 amino acids. In DNA form, the CDR3 reads TGCGCCAGCAGCCAAGGCCATCTAGCGGGGACTTTCACCGGGGAGCTGTTTTTT. The encoded protein is CASSQGHLAGTFTGELFF.

A remark on this clone: At one end the junction does not follow the germline gene, possibly because of a read error. The chain is built from TRBV19 and TRBJ1-2, with TRBD1 matching 7 bases. CDR3 size: 13 residues. Germline-derived CDR1 and CDR2 are LNHDA and SQIVND (reference sequence). The CDR3 loop reads CASSLDRADGYTF. The CDR3, as DNA: TGTGCCAGTAGTTTAGACAGGGCGGATGGCTACACCTTC.

This chain links TRBV21-1 with TRBJ1-3. TRBV21-1 is marked as a pseudogene. There are 18 residues in the CDR3. The CDR3 bases are TGTGCCAGCAGCGGGGGGGGGCAGGGTCTGGACTCTGGAAACACCATATATTTT. It translates to CASSGGGQGLDSGNTIYF.

This clone was counted between two and nine times. V gene TRBV10-1 combines with J gene TRBJ1-6, with 7 bases that match TRBD1. J gave up 6 bases and V 8 bases, and 7 bases lay outside the gene matches. Germline-derived CDR1 and CDR2 are WNHNN and SYGVQD (reference sequence). CDR3 size: 14 residues. The CDR3 DNA sequence: TGCGCCAGCCCTCGGGACAGCTTTAATTCACCCCTCCACTTT. It yields the protein CASPRDSFNSPLHF.

The chain joins TRBV5-8 to TRBJ2-3; TRBD1 matches 8 bases. V shed 5 bases, J shed 3 bases, and the junction held 11 bases outside the gene matches. Per the germline V gene, CDR1 is SGHTS and CDR2 is YDEGEE. The CDR3 is 16 residues long. CDR3 protein: CASSFWTGKNTDTQYF. CDR3 coding DNA: TGTGCCAGCAGTTTTTGGACAGGGAAGAATACAGATACGCAGTATTTT. Full variable domain (missing parts from reference TRBV5-8 and TRBJ2-3): EAGVTQSPTHLIKTRGQQATLRCSPISGHTSVYWYQQALGLGLQFLLWYDEGEERNRGNFPPRFSGRQFPNYSSELNVNALELEDSALYLCASSFWTGKNTDTQYFGPGTRLTVL.

The chain employs TRBV25-1 and TRBJ1-1; D ambiguous. Per the germline V gene, CDR1 is MGHDK and CDR2 is SYGVNS. Trimming removed 6 bases at V and 1 base at J, with 6 bases between. The CDR3 is made up of 12 amino acids. The CDR3 here is CASRRQNTEAFF. The CDR3 coding sequence is TGTGCCAGCAGACGACAGAACACTGAAGCTTTCTTT.

This clone was recorded a few times. The chain employs TRBV11-2 and TRBJ2-3, with TRBD1 matching 12 bases. Germline CDR1 and CDR2: SGHAT and FQNNGV. The CDR3 contains 18 residues. With 0 bases clipped from V and 7 bases from J, the junction kept 11 bases outside the gene matches. This CDR3 is CASSLDYSSGQGANTQYF. DNA of the CDR3: TGTGCCAGCAGCTTAGATTACTCGTCGGGACAGGGGGCGAATACGCAGTATTTT.

The genes are TRBV6-6 and TRBJ1-3; tentatively, D is TRBD1 (5 bases). There are 13 residues in the CDR3. CDR1 is MNHNY and CDR2 is SVGAGI in the germline V gene (reference sequence). V gave up 5 bases and J gave up 2 bases, with 7 bases separating them. The CDR3 sequence is CASSGGAGNTIYF. As DNA, the CDR3 is TGTGCCAGCAGTGGGGGGGCTGGAAACACCATATATTTT.

The chain carries TRBV5-4 and TRBJ2-5, with 7 bases fitting TRBD2. The length of the CDR3 is 13 residues. CDR1 is SGHNT, CDR2 YYREEE, per germline (reference sequence). Trimming cost V 2 bases and J 3 bases; bases outside gene matches: 1. The CDR3: CASSFAGEETQYF. DNA of the CDR3: TGTGCCAGCAGCTTTGCGGGGGAAGAGACCCAGTACTTC.

On this clone itself: Likely a read error: the CDR3 ends without its conserved phenylalanine or tryptophan. This chain connects TRBV30 to TRBJ1-2; 11 positions agree with TRBD1. The CDR3 covers 13 residues. Germline V gene lookup returns CDR1 GTSNPN and CDR2 SVGIG (reference sequence). Trimming at V came to 4 bases and at J to 8 bases, leaving 6 bases not matched to a gene. The CDR3 reads CAWTMDRGLGYTL. The CDR3 bases are TGTGCCTGGACCATGGACAGGGGGCTAGGCTACACCCTC.

About this clone: The sample contains more than one DNA sequence encoding this CDR3. This sequence joins TRBV19 and TRBJ2-7; D is uncertain. The CDR3 consists of 14 residues. V was trimmed by 0 bases and J by 0 bases, leaving 6 bases between them. From germline, CDR1 is LNHDA and CDR2 SQIVND (reference sequence). CDR3 in amino acids: CASSIDGNSYEQYF. In DNA, the CDR3 is TGTGCCAGTAGTATAGATGGCAACTCCTACGAGCAGTACTTC.

The CDR3 sequence is CASRGTGGGTDTQYF. The CDR3 nucleotides read TGTGCCAGCAGAGGGACAGGGGGGGGCACAGATACGCAGTATTTT. The rearrangement joins TRBV6-5 to TRBJ2-3; 11 bases are a match to TRBD1. CDR1 and CDR2 (germline): MNHEY, SVGAGI. This CDR3 spans 15 amino acids. V lost 6 bases to trimming and J lost 1 base; unmatched junction nucleotides: 3.